These 20 T cell receptor beta chains were all obtained from the same sample, sequenced in a study of response to subunit inactivated influenza vaccine (dated by TCRdb to about 2018). Library creation used RT-PCR. Sequencing was carried out with an Illumina HiSeq 2500. TCRdb applied fastp at Q25 and MiXCR to the public reads, then kept only in-frame beta chains. Identical CDR3 proteins give one entry, which carries the most common genes and DNA. For this sample there are 650,000 to 850,000 distinct CDR3 sequences; around 13% appear just once. Of the sample, 6.5% to 8.5% falls within the top ten clones. The sequenced sample was PBMCs from blood, obtained around 14 days before vaccination. These receptors originate from a man between 45 and 60 years old who received an inactivated influenza vaccine. Donor details come from another sample of the same person, matched by shared clones.

This clonotype was seen only a few times. V gene TRBV7-2 combines with J gene TRBJ2-7, with 12 bases lining up with TRBD2. In germline, CDR1 is SGHTA, CDR2 FQGNSA. CDR3 length equals 16 residues. V was clipped by 1 base and J by 3 bases; unmatched bases: 4. CDR3 sequence: CASSLDRLAGVYEQYF. The CDR3 region has the DNA TGTGCCAGCAGCTTAGATCGACTAGCGGGGGTCTACGAGCAGTACTTC.

In DNA, the CDR3 is TGTGCCAGCAGTTACTCGTCTGTCCCATTATCGGGGCGGGAGACCCAGTACTTC. Amino acid sequence: CASSYSSVPLSGRETQYF. The V call is TRBV6-5, the J call TRBJ2-5; the D call may be TRBD1 or TRBD2 (5 bases each). Germline assignment: CDR1 MNHEY and CDR2 SVGAGI. Trimming cost V 0 bases and J 5 bases, with 22 bases left between them. The CDR3 is made up of 18 amino acids.

V usage is TRBV7-8 and J usage is TRBJ1-5; unclear D gene. In germline, CDR1 is SGHVS, CDR2 FQNEAQ. The CDR3 totals 13 residues. V was clipped by 7 bases and J by 5 bases, with 12 bases between them. CDR3 in DNA: TGTGCCAGCACCACGGACTGGCATCAGCCCCAGCATTTT. Its translation: CASTTDWHQPQHF.

Worth noting for this clonotype: A junction end diverges from the germline sequence, so it may reflect a read error. The chain joins TRBV11-3 to TRBJ2-1; 8 bases are a match to TRBD2. The germline gives CDR1 SGHNT, CDR2 YENEEA. The CDR3 spans 15 residues. The CDR3 loop is CASSLDSQRETTRVF. The DNA for the CDR3 is TGTGCCAGCAGCTTAGATAGTCAGCGGGAGACCACTCGGGTCTTC.

This chain joins TRBV4-3 and TRBJ2-1; weak D call: TRBD1 (6 bases). The CDR3 spans 17 residues. Germline loops: CDR1 LGHNA, CDR2 YSLEER. With 0 bases removed from V and 4 bases from J, the gap between germline ends came to 16 bases. The CDR3 is CASSQDSRGTAYNEQFF. Here the CDR3 DNA reads TGCGCCAGCAGCCAAGATTCCAGGGGTACAGCATACAATGAGCAGTTCTTC.

J is TRBJ1-2 and V is TRBV7-2; TRBD1 might be the D (6 bases). The CDR3 is 15 amino acids. Trimming stripped 1 base from V and 3 bases from J, with 12 bases between. The germline CDR1 and CDR2 sequences are SGHTA and FQGNSA. In DNA, the CDR3 is TGTGCCAGCAGCTTAGTTCCAGGGGTCTACTATGGCTACACCTTC. This encodes CASSLVPGVYYGYTF. Full variable domain (missing parts from reference TRBV7-2 and TRBJ1-2): GAGVSQSPSNKVTEKGKDVELRCDPISGHTALYWYRQSLGQGLEFLIYFQGNSAPDKSGLPSDRFSAERTGGSVSTLTIQRTQQEDSAVYLCASSLVPGVYYGYTFGSGTRLTVV.

For this clonotype: At one of its ends the junction is not consistent with the germline gene, which may arise from a read error. This chain links TRBV30 with TRBJ2-7; D unclear. CDR3 size: 13 residues. Germline V CDR1 and CDR2: GTSNPN, SVGIG (reference sequence). CDR3 nucleotide sequence: TGTGCCTGGAGAAGGCTGGCCTTCTACGAGCAATACTTC. Translated: CAWRRLAFYEQYF.

This sequence joins TRBV29-1 and TRBJ1-1, with TRBD1 matching 9 bases. V dropped 5 bases and J dropped 1; count of bases not matched to a gene: 8. The CDR3 has 15 amino acids. CDR1 and CDR2 (germline): SQVTM, ANQGSEA. In nucleotides, the CDR3 is TGCAGCGTTTTCTCGGACAGGGGATCGAACACTGAAGCTTTCTTT. Protein product: CSVFSDRGSNTEAFF.

This clonotype was detected many times. This chain connects TRBV29-1 to TRBJ2-7; D gene unclear. CDR1 is SQVTM and CDR2 is ANQGSEA in the germline V gene. With 6 bases removed from V and 3 bases from J, the gap between germline ends came to 18 bases. CDR3 length equals 14 residues. The CDR3 protein is CSVLKDGSSYEQYF. The CDR3 DNA reads as TGCAGCGTGCTCAAGGATGGTAGTAGCTACGAGCAGTACTTC.

V usage is TRBV20-1 and J usage is TRBJ2-7, with D maybe TRBD1 (5 bases). This CDR3 is built from 13 residues. Between the trimmed V and J ends, which lost 0 bases and 6 bases, there was a span of 12 bases. Germline V lookup: CDR1 DFQATT, CDR2 SNEGSKA (reference sequence). The CDR3 is CSARDWAGREQYF. In DNA form, the CDR3 reads TGCAGTGCTAGAGATTGGGCAGGGCGCGAGCAGTACTTC.

This clonotype was seen a few times. The chain couples TRBV6-2 or TRBV6-3 to TRBJ1-2; 8 positions match TRBD1. Germline CDR1 MNHEY, CDR2 SVGEGT. The CDR3 consists of 15 residues. The trim removed 2 bases at V and 6 bases at J, leaving 8 bases unmatched. The CDR3 DNA reads TGTGCCAGCAGTTACGGGTTCCAGGGGGCGCATGGCTACACCTTC. Its translation: CASSYGFQGAHGYTF.

This clonotype turned up a few times. This chain uses TRBV12-3 or TRBV12-4 with TRBJ2-5; TRBD1 agrees at 10 bases. The CDR3 totals 16 residues. The V and J ends lost 5 bases and 5 bases, in that order; junction bases with no gene match: 11. CDR3: CASSDNFGTGAETQYF. The DNA of the CDR3 is TGTGCCAGCAGTGATAACTTCGGGACAGGGGCCGAGACCCAGTACTTC.

The rearrangement uses TRBV29-1 and TRBJ2-1, with 10 positions matching TRBD2. The CDR3 contains 13 residues. The J segment lost 2 bases and the V segment lost 6 bases, leaving 1 base of the junction unmatched. Germline lookup yields CDR1 SQVTM and CDR2 ANQGSEA. The CDR3 spells CSVSGGAYNEQFF. DNA of the CDR3: TGCAGCGTGAGCGGGGGGGCCTACAATGAGCAGTTCTTC.

This clonotype has a handful of counts. The J gene is TRBJ2-2, the V gene TRBV11-2; TRBD1 aligns across 7 bases. The CDR3 runs 16 residues. V was clipped by 6 bases and J by 5 bases; unmatched bases: 12. The V gene's germline CDR1 is SGHAT and CDR2 FQNNGV. CDR3 loop: CASRSNRGPGTGELFF. CDR3 DNA sequence: TGTGCCAGCAGGTCTAACAGGGGCCCGGGGACCGGGGAGCTGTTTTTT. Full variable domain (missing parts from reference TRBV11-2 and TRBJ2-2): EAGVAQSPRYKIIEKRQSVAFWCNPISGHATLYWYQQILGQGPKLLIQFQNNGVVDDSQLPKDRFSAERLKGVDSTLKIQPAKLEDSAVYLCASRSNRGPGTGELFFGEGSRLTVL.

The sample holds many counts of this clonotype. The chain combines TRBV27 with TRBJ2-2, with TRBD2 matching 7 bases. The germline V gene encodes CDR1 MNHEY and CDR2 SMNVEV (reference sequence). V was pared by 6 bases and J by 4 bases, with 8 bases of the junction left unmatched. This CDR3 contains 15 residues. The CDR3 loop reads CASRALAGATGELFF. Written as DNA, the CDR3 is TGTGCCAGCAGGGCATTAGCGGGTGCCACCGGGGAGCTGTTTTTT.

This clonotype was seen many times. This chain joins TRBV20-1 and TRBJ2-7; TRBD1 is a possible D gene (5 bases). V lost 1 base and J lost 3, with 13 bases in between. The CDR3 runs 14 residues. Germline V gives CDR1 DFQATT, CDR2 SNEGSKA (reference sequence). CDR3 coding DNA: TGCAGTGCTAGAGTCCCAGGGATCGGCTACGAGCAGTACTTC. It is translated as CSARVPGIGYEQYF.

V is TRBV18 and J is TRBJ1-4; D not resolved. Germline CDR1 KGHSH, CDR2 LQKENI. The CDR3 is 15 residues long. Trimming stripped 0 bases from V and 0 bases from J, with 5 bases between. The CDR3 sequence is CASSPPGSTNEKLFF. The DNA of the CDR3 is TGTGCCAGCTCACCACCAGGTTCAACTAATGAAAAACTGTTTTTT.

This clonotype has more than one count but fewer than ten. V gene TRBV5-1 combines with J gene TRBJ1-4; the match to TRBD1 covers 7 bases. After removal of 4 bases from V and 1 base from J, the junction contained 7 bases not matched to a gene. The CDR3 is 16 amino acids. Germline lookup yields CDR1 SGHRS and CDR2 YFSETQ. CDR3 sequence reads: CASSTTTGQTNEKLFF. In nucleotides, the CDR3 is TGCGCCAGCAGCACCACGACAGGGCAAACTAATGAAAAACTGTTTTTT.

The chain uses TRBV24-1 and TRBJ2-7; no firm D call. Germline loops: CDR1 KGHDR, CDR2 SFDVKD. The CDR3 extends over 12 amino acids. The V gene lost 1 base and the J gene lost 7 bases, with 7 bases spanning the gap. CDR3 in DNA: TGTGCCACCAGTGATTTAGCCGGGGAGCAGTACTTC. This translates into CATSDLAGEQYF.

This clonotype showed up just a few times. The V and J genes are TRBV7-9 and TRBJ1-3; D call uncertain. Germline loops: CDR1 SEHNR, CDR2 FQNEAQ (reference sequence). The V gene lost 1 base and the J gene lost 9 bases, with 10 bases spanning the gap. The CDR3 extends over 13 amino acids. CDR3 DNA sequence: TGTGCCAGCAGCTTAGGTGATCCGGGCACCATATATTTT. This sequence encodes CASSLGDPGTIYF.